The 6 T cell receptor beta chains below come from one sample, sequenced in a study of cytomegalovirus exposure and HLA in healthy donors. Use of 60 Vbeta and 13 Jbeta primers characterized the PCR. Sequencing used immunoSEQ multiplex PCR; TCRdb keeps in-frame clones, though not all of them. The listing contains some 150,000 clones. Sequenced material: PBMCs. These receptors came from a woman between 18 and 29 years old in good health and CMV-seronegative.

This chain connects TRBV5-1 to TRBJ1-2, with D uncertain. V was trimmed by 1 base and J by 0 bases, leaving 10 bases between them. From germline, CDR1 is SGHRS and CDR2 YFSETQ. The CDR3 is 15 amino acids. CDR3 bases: TGCGCCAGCAGCTTGAGCCGAGAAGCTAACTATGGCTACACCTTC. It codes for CASSLSREANYGYTF.

This CDR3 reads CASSLQGSFYEQYF. The CDR3 DNA sequence: TGTGCCAGCAGCTTACAGGGATCGTTCTACGAGCAGTACTTC. V gene TRBV11-2 combines with J gene TRBJ2-7, with D possibly matching TRBD1 (5 bases). Germline V lookup: CDR1 SGHAT, CDR2 FQNNGV. The CDR3 totals 14 residues. Between the trimmed V and J ends, which lost 2 bases and 3 bases, there was a span of 11 bases. Full variable domain (remainder filled in from reference TRBV11-2 and TRBJ2-7): EAGVAQSPRYKIIEKRQSVAFWCNPISGHATLYWYQQILGQGPKLLIQFQNNGVVDDSQLPKDRFSAERLKGVDSTLKIQPAKLEDSAVYLCASSLQGSFYEQYFGPGTRLTVT.

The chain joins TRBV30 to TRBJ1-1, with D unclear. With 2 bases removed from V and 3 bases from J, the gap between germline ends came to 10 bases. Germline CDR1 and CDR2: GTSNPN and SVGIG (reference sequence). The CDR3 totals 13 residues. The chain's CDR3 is CAWSSTAYTEAFF. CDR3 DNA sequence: TGTGCCTGGAGTTCAACAGCCTACACTGAAGCTTTCTTT.

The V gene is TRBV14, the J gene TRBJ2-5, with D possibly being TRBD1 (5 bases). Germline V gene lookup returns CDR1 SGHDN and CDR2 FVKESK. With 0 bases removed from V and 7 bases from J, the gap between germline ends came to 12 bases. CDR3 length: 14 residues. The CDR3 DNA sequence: TGTGCCAGCAGCCAAGAACTCTGGCAGGGGACCCAGTACTTC. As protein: CASSQELWQGTQYF.

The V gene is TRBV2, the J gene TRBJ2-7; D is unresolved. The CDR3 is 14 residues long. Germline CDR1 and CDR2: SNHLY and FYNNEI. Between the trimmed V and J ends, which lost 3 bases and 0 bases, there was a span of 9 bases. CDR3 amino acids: CASSDRRSSYEQYF. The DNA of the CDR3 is TGTGCCAGCAGTGACCGACGGAGCTCCTACGAGCAGTACTTC.

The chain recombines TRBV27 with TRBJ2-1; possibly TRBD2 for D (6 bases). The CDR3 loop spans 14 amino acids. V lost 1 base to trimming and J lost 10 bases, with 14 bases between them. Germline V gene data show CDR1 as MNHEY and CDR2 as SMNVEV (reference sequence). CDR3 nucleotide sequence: TGTGCCAGCAGTTTATGGGGCGGGACTGGGGAGCAGTTCTTC. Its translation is CASSLWGGTGEQFF.